This T cell receptor beta chain stems from a study of blood T cell repertoires in COVID-19. Study summary: COVID-19 samples, acute and convalescent, were from the United States, Italy and Spain. In each case, the material was cDNA or gDNA derived from T cells, B-cell-depleted T cells, or PBMCs.

Source study methods: Nucleated cell number was recorded as an estimate derived from reference gene primer amplification. The table came from immunoSEQ multiplex PCR; TCRdb's copy has only in-frame clones and leaves some out. The DNA gave D and trimming, while V, J and clone size come from that table. The table shows around 250,000 clones, with about four fifths occurring only once. The source is a woman in her late teens or twenties with acute or convalescent COVID-19. Sequenced: peripheral blood.

The DNA for the CDR3 is TGTGCCATCAGTGAGTCTTGGACAGGACAGGCTTCACCCCTCCACTTT. Residues: CAISESWTGQASPLHF. The chain recombines TRBV10-3 with TRBJ1-6; 7 nucleotides agree with TRBD1. The V gene's germline CDR1 is ENHRY and CDR2 SYGVKD. The CDR3 totals 16 residues. V shed 0 bases, J shed 9 bases, and the junction held 8 bases outside the gene matches.